One sample yielded the 19 T cell receptor beta chains listed below, sequenced in a study of tissue T cells after allogeneic stem cell transplantation. TCRdb's copy holds only in-frame clones and misses some; the assay was immunoSEQ multiplex PCR. The sample consists of 25,000 to 35,000 clones, 85% to 90% of them appearing once. The sample here was blood, taken before transplantation. The receptors come from a woman between 18 and 50 years old who later had graft-versus-host disease after an allogeneic stem cell transplant.

The genes are TRBV14 and TRBJ1-2; 9 bases are a match to TRBD1. The CDR3 length is 15 residues. CDR1 SGHDN and CDR2 FVKESK come from the germline V gene. V trimming: 4 bases; J trimming: 7 bases; junction bases outside the gene matches: 10. CDR3 coding DNA: TGTGCCAGCAGCCCCGAAACAGGGGGCAGGGGTGGCTACACCTTC. It is translated as CASSPETGGRGGYTF.

This sequence joins TRBV11-3 and TRBJ1-6; D is undetermined. There are 20 residues in the CDR3. V was pared by 4 bases and J by 8 bases, with 30 bases between. From germline, CDR1 is SGHNT and CDR2 YENEEA. The CDR3 DNA follows: TGTGCCAGCAGCTGCCTCTCGAAATGCGGCTGGTCCACGCATCATTCACCCCTCCACTTT. This gives the protein CASSCLSKCGWSTHHSPLHF.

J is TRBJ2-3 and V is TRBV5-1; unclear D gene. CDR1 is SGHRS, CDR2 YFSETQ, per germline. The V end was cut by 4 bases, the J end by 5 bases, with 20 bases between. CDR3 size: 16 residues. In DNA, the CDR3 is TGCGCCAGCAGCATGCTTAGGGCCCCTCACGAAGATACGCAGTATTTT. Translated: CASSMLRAPHEDTQYF.

This clone was seen a single time. The chain carries TRBV7-2 and TRBJ1-2, with 10 bases matching TRBD1. With V trimmed by 4 bases and J by 7 bases, 3 bases remained unmatched. This CDR3 is 13 amino acids long. From germline, CDR1 is SGHTA and CDR2 FQGNSA. CDR3 in DNA: TGTGCCAGCAGCTCGACAGGGGGCGGTGGCTACACCTTC. Its protein is CASSSTGGGGYTF.

The chain couples TRBV5-1 to TRBJ2-5; no clear D gene. Trimming pared 0 bases from V and 3 bases from J, leaving 6 bases between. Germline V CDR1 and CDR2: SGHRS, YFSETQ. The CDR3 is made up of 13 amino acids. The CDR3 spells CASSLAPEETQYF. CDR3 bases: TGCGCCAGCAGCTTGGCACCAGAAGAGACCCAGTACTTC. The full variable domain, completed using reference TRBV5-1 and TRBJ2-5, is KAGVTQTPRYLIKTRGQQVTLSCSPISGHRSVSWYQQTPGQGLQFLFEYFSETQRNKGNFPGRFSGRQFSNSRSEMNVSTLELGDSALYLCASSLAPEETQYFGPGTRLLVL.

This chain connects TRBV11-3 to TRBJ2-3; no definite D call. This CDR3 is built from 14 residues. Germline lookup yields CDR1 SGHNT and CDR2 YENEEA. The V and J ends lost 1 base and 4 bases respectively, with 9 bases between them. This CDR3 is CASSLGPTADTQYF. CDR3 sequence (DNA): TGTGCCAGCAGCTTAGGCCCGACGGCAGATACGCAGTATTTT. The full variable domain, completed using reference TRBV11-3 and TRBJ2-3, is EAGVVQSPRYKIIEKKQPVAFWCNPISGHNTLYWYLQNLGQGPELLIRYENEEAVDDSQLPKDRFSAERLKGVDSTLKIQPAELGDSAVYLCASSLGPTADTQYFGPGTRLTVL.

The chain employs TRBV11-2 and TRBJ2-2, with D perhaps matching TRBD2 (5 bases). This CDR3 has 16 residues. V lost 0 bases and J 9 bases, leaving 17 bases between the germline ends. Germline V CDR1 and CDR2: SGHAT, FQNNGV. The CDR3 DNA reads as TGTGCCAGCAGCTTAGATCCTAGCCCTAGTCGGCGGGAGCTGTTTTTT. Translation gives CASSLDPSPSRRELFF. The whole variable domain, remainder taken from reference TRBV11-2 and TRBJ2-2, is EAGVAQSPRYKIIEKRQSVAFWCNPISGHATLYWYQQILGQGPKLLIQFQNNGVVDDSQLPKDRFSAERLKGVDSTLKIQPAKLEDSAVYLCASSLDPSPSRRELFFGEGSRLTVL.

The chain recombines TRBV19 with TRBJ1-2; D is undetermined. CDR1 is LNHDA and CDR2 is SQIVND in the germline V gene (reference sequence). Trimming took 7 bases from V and 8 from J, leaving 26 bases between them. The CDR3 is made up of 16 amino acids. The CDR3 DNA is TGTGCCAGTACTTTTGTCGGCGGTCGGAGACGTAACGGCTACACCTTC. Residues: CASTFVGGRRRNGYTF.

The chain is built from TRBV7-2 and TRBJ1-2; D unresolved. V shed 5 bases and J shed 2 bases, with 12 bases lying between them. This CDR3 is 14 amino acids long. Germline V gene data show CDR1 as SGHTA and CDR2 as FQGNSA. The CDR3 reads CASSPAPTNYGYTF. Written as DNA, the CDR3 is TGTGCCAGCAGCCCGGCCCCGACAAACTATGGCTACACCTTC.

The gene calls are TRBV4-1 and TRBJ1-1, with D perhaps TRBD1 (5 bases). Trimming took 3 bases from V and 2 from J, leaving 13 bases between them. The CDR3 runs 15 residues. In germline, CDR1 is MGHRA, CDR2 YSYEKL. The CDR3 loop is CASSHPGWGNTEAFF. In nucleotides, the CDR3 is TGCGCCAGCAGCCATCCAGGGTGGGGTAACACTGAAGCTTTCTTT.

The chain carries TRBV11-1 and TRBJ1-1, with no clear D. The germline CDR1 and CDR2 sequences are SGHAT and FQDESV (reference sequence). The V end was cut by 3 bases, the J end by 3 bases, with 8 bases between. CDR3 length: 13 amino acids. The CDR3 spells CASSLLVDTEAFF. The CDR3 DNA reads TGTGCCAGCAGCTTGCTCGTTGACACTGAAGCTTTCTTT.

The chain carries TRBV27 and TRBJ1-1; TRBD1 matches at 7 bases. The CDR3 spans 13 residues. In germline, CDR1 is MNHEY, CDR2 SMNVEV (reference sequence). V lost 5 bases to trimming and J lost 6 bases; unmatched junction nucleotides: 6. CDR3 residues: CASSPPGTAEAFF. For the CDR3, the DNA is TGTGCCAGCAGTCCCCCGGGGACAGCTGAAGCTTTCTTT.

The rearrangement uses TRBV5-6 and TRBJ2-1, with D possibly matching TRBD1 (5 bases). This CDR3 contains 15 residues. V gave up 1 base and J gave up 3 bases, with 11 bases separating them. CDR1 and CDR2 (germline): SGHDT, YYEEEE. The DNA for the CDR3 is TGTGCCAGCAGCTTGCCAGGGCTCGTCTACAATGAGCAGTTCTTC. The encoded protein is CASSLPGLVYNEQFF.

The chain links TRBV7-2 to TRBJ1-1; D gene uncertain. Trimming took 2 bases from V and 1 from J, leaving 5 bases between them. Germline CDR1 reads SGHTA; CDR2 reads FQGNSA. The CDR3 covers 13 residues. CDR3 sequence (DNA): TGTGCCAGCAGCTTATTAACGAACACTGAAGCTTTCTTT. Its protein product is CASSLLTNTEAFF.

This CDR3 reads CASSSLGGIEAFF. The CDR3 region has the DNA TGTGCCAGCAGTTCTCTTGGAGGGATTGAAGCTTTCTTT. The rearrangement uses TRBV27 and TRBJ1-1; no reliable D call. Trimming removed 4 bases from V and 7 bases from J, with 13 bases in between. Germline V gene lookup returns CDR1 MNHEY and CDR2 SMNVEV (reference sequence). This CDR3 comprises 13 residues.

The chain is built from TRBV5-4 and TRBJ2-3; TRBD2 agrees at 8 bases. The CDR3 sequence is 14 residues long. From germline, CDR1 is SGHNT and CDR2 YYREEE (reference sequence). Losses at the gene ends were 0 bases for V and 5 bases for J; bases not matched to a gene: 2. The CDR3 loop is CASSLALAGDTQYF. The CDR3 DNA follows: TGTGCCAGCAGCTTGGCCCTAGCGGGAGATACGCAGTATTTT.

The chain is built from TRBV10-3 and TRBJ2-1, with 9 nucleotides matching TRBD2. Germline loops: CDR1 ENHRY, CDR2 SYGVKD. The CDR3 covers 16 residues. In DNA form, the CDR3 reads TGTCCCACCCGGGCGGGGGGGGCGGGGGGGCCGAATGAGCAGTTCTTC. This gives the protein CPTRAGGAGGPNEQFF.

This clone was recorded only once. The genes are TRBV25-1 and TRBJ2-7; D remains unclear. The CDR3 has 11 amino acids. Germline V CDR1 and CDR2: MGHDK, SYGVNS. Trimming removed 4 bases at V and 4 bases at J, with 5 bases between. CDR3 nucleotide sequence: TGTGCCAGCAGTGCCCTATACGAGCAGTACTTC. This sequence encodes CASSALYEQYF.

The chain is built from TRBV25-1 and TRBJ2-6; D is ambiguous. The CDR3 length is 14 residues. Trimming stripped 4 bases from V and 2 bases from J, with 6 bases between. Germline assignment: CDR1 MGHDK and CDR2 SYGVNS. CDR3 sequence: CASSGRTGANVLTF. The CDR3 DNA is TGTGCCAGCAGTGGGCGAACTGGGGCCAACGTCCTGACTTTC.